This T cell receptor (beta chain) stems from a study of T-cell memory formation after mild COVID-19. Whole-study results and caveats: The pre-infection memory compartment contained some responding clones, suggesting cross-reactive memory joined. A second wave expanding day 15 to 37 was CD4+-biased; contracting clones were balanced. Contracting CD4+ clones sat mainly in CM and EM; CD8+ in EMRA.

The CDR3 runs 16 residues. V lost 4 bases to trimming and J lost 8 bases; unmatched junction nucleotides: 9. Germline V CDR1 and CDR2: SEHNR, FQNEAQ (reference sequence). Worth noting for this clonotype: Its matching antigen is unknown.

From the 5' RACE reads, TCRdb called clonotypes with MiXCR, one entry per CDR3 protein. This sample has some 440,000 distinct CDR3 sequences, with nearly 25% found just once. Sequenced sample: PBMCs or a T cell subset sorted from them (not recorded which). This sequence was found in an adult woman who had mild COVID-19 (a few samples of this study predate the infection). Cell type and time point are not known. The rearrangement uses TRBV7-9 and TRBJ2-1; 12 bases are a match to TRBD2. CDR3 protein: CASSSLTSGSTDEQFF. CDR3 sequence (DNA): TGTGCCAGCAGCTCGTTGACTAGCGGGAGTACCGATGAGCAGTTCTTC.